Listed here are 18 T cell receptor beta chains from one sample, sequenced in a study of cytomegalovirus exposure and HLA in healthy donors. Primers: 60 Vbeta forward and 13 Jbeta reverse. Assay used: immunoSEQ multiplex PCR; TCRdb lists only in-frame clones, some missing. The sample consists of fewer than 250,000 clones, 75% to 90% of them appearing once. Sequencing input: PBMCs. These receptors were taken from a boy younger than 10 in good health and CMV-seronegative.

The V gene is TRBV2, the J gene TRBJ1-3, with 7 positions matching TRBD1. J gave up 3 bases and V 2 bases, and 10 bases lay outside the gene matches. The CDR3 extends over 17 amino acids. CDR1 is SNHLY and CDR2 is FYNNEI in the germline V gene. CDR3 residues: CASSEFNAGGNGNTIYF. The DNA of the CDR3 is TGTGCCAGCAGTGAATTTAATGCAGGGGGGAATGGAAACACCATATATTTT.

V usage is TRBV11-3 and J usage is TRBJ2-1; TRBD2 matches at 11 bases. This CDR3 has 16 residues. The V gene end was trimmed by 5 bases and the J gene end by 4 bases; junction bases not matched to a gene: 7. CDR1 and CDR2 from the germline V gene are SGHNT and YENEEA. CDR3 in DNA: TGTGCCAGCAGCCTCCGAGGGACTAGCGGATACAATGAGCAGTTCTTC. This gives the protein CASSLRGTSGYNEQFF.

The chain combines TRBV5-1 with TRBJ2-5, with 11 bases that match TRBD1. The J call may be mistaken, given a closer DNA end match to TRBJ2-7. The CDR3 consists of 15 residues. The germline V gene has CDR1 SGHRS and CDR2 YFSETQ. The CDR3 spells CASSFLRGQGDEQYF. The DNA for the CDR3 is TGCGCCAGCAGTTTCTTGAGGGGACAGGGGGACGAGCAGTACTTC.

This chain links TRBV28 with TRBJ1-4, with a weak D call TRBD1 (5 bases). Germline values: CDR1 MDHEN, CDR2 SYDVKM. Trimming removed 4 bases from V and 1 base from J, with 7 bases in between. This CDR3 contains 14 residues. The CDR3 DNA reads as TGTGCCAGCAGTTGGCAGGGAACTAATGAAAAACTGTTTTTT. This encodes CASSWQGTNEKLFF.

In regard to this clone: Distinct nucleotide sequences in the sample also encode this CDR3. The chain combines TRBV30 with TRBJ1-5; 7 bases agree with TRBD1. Germline V gene lookup returns CDR1 GTSNPN and CDR2 SVGIG (reference sequence). The CDR3 loop spans 13 amino acids. V dropped 3 bases and J dropped 2; count of bases not matched to a gene: 1. The DNA of the CDR3 is TGTGCCTGGAGCGACAGGGGCAATCAGCCCCAGCATTTT. Residues: CAWSDRGNQPQHF.

The rearrangement joins TRBV29-1 to TRBJ2-7; TRBD2 is a possible D gene (6 bases). Germline assignment: CDR1 SQVTM and CDR2 ANQGSEA. The V gene lost 3 bases and the J gene lost 1 base, with 10 bases spanning the gap. CDR3 length: 13 residues. CDR3 bases: TGCAGCGTTGAGGGCGGGATTTCCTACGAGCAGTACTTC. Translated: CSVEGGISYEQYF.

The V call is TRBV12-5, the J call TRBJ2-3; 12 bases are shared with TRBD2. The CDR3 length is 16 residues. Germline CDR1 and CDR2: LGHNT and FRNRAP. With 1 base clipped from V and 5 bases from J, the junction kept 4 bases outside the gene matches. The CDR3 DNA reads TGTGCTAGTGGTTTGGGGACGGGACTAGCGGGAGATACGCAGTATTTT. Translation: CASGLGTGLAGDTQYF.

The CDR3 nucleotides are TGTGCCAGCAGTTGGGCGGGACAGGGGGGCTACGAGCAGTACTTC. It yields the protein CASSWAGQGGYEQYF. The chain couples TRBV27 to TRBJ2-7; TRBD1 agrees at 11 bases. V lost 4 bases to trimming and J lost 3 bases; unmatched junction nucleotides: 5. The CDR3 length is 15 residues. Germline V gives CDR1 MNHEY, CDR2 SMNVEV (reference sequence).

The chain carries TRBV11-2 and TRBJ1-2, with a tentative D call TRBD1 (6 bases). Germline V lookup: CDR1 SGHAT, CDR2 FQNNGV. The CDR3 covers 15 residues. Trimming removed 4 bases at V and 4 bases at J, with 16 bases between. The CDR3 reads CASSSINRALYGYTF. Here the CDR3 DNA reads TGTGCCAGCAGCTCAATTAACAGGGCCCTCTATGGCTACACCTTC.

The chain combines TRBV7-3 with TRBJ2-2, with D perhaps matching TRBD2 (7 bases). The CDR3 is 15 residues long. Trimming took off 5 bases at V and 2 bases at J, with 12 bases between the two ends. Germline CDR1 and CDR2: SGHTA and FQGTGA. The CDR3 spells CASSPRGANTGELFF. DNA for the CDR3: TGTGCCAGCAGCCCTCGGGGGGCCAACACCGGGGAGCTGTTTTTT.

The chain carries TRBV5-6 and TRBJ1-2; D gene uncertain. Germline V gene data show CDR1 as SGHDT and CDR2 as YYEEEE. V lost 1 base and J 5 bases, leaving 18 bases between the germline ends. This CDR3 comprises 16 residues. For the CDR3, the DNA is TGTGCCAGCAGCTTGTATACGGGTTCTGGAGTTTATGGCTACACCTTC. It specifies CASSLYTGSGVYGYTF.

The chain joins TRBV6-1 to TRBJ1-2; TRBD1 matches 10 bases. V dropped 8 bases and J dropped 7; count of bases not matched to a gene: 4. The CDR3 covers 12 residues. Germline V gives CDR1 MNHNS, CDR2 SASEGT. CDR3 region: CASLGQGFGYTF. The CDR3 DNA reads as TGTGCCAGCCTGGGACAGGGGTTTGGCTACACCTTC.

This chain joins TRBV27 and TRBJ2-7, with D possibly being TRBD1 (6 bases). This CDR3 spans 14 amino acids. Germline CDR1 MNHEY, CDR2 SMNVEV (reference sequence). V was trimmed by 4 bases and J by 3 bases, leaving 13 bases between them. CDR3 residues: CASSYRDTYYEQYF. CDR3 in DNA: TGTGCCAGCAGTTACCGGGACACTTACTACGAGCAGTACTTC.

This clone has only a few counts. The CDR3 nucleotides are TGTGCCAGCAGCCGCAAGAGGACTAGCGAGAAGGATGAGCAGTTCTTC. It translates to CASSRKRTSEKDEQFF. V and J are TRBV7-8 and TRBJ2-1; 9 bases line up with TRBD2. Germline lookup yields CDR1 SGHVS and CDR2 FQNEAQ. This CDR3 spans 16 amino acids. After removal of 5 bases from V and 8 bases from J, the junction contained 13 bases not matched to a gene.

The J gene is TRBJ1-1, the V gene TRBV2, with D possibly TRBD1 on 5 matching bases. V lost 8 bases and J 0 bases, leaving 13 bases between the germline ends. The CDR3 covers 14 residues. Looked up from germline, CDR1 is SNHLY and CDR2 is FYNNEI. CDR3 loop: CASGQGPMNTEAFF. For the CDR3, the DNA is TGTGCCAGCGGGCAGGGCCCAATGAACACTGAAGCTTTCTTT.

CDR3 loop: CASTQTGTYGYTF. CDR3 bases: TGTGCCAGCACCCAGACAGGGACTTATGGCTACACCTTC. The chain is built from TRBV6-5 and TRBJ1-2; the match to TRBD1 covers 7 bases. Germline V gene data show CDR1 as MNHEY and CDR2 as SVGAGI. V lost 7 bases, J lost 5 bases, and 7 bases stayed unmatched. The CDR3 contains 13 residues.

This clone came up once. The chain couples TRBV27 to TRBJ2-7; tentative D call: TRBD2 (6 bases). Germline CDR1 MNHEY, CDR2 SMNVEV (reference sequence). V was cut by 3 bases and J by 4 bases, with 10 bases left in between. The CDR3 is 13 amino acids. The CDR3 loop is CASSLGEEYEQYF. CDR3 nucleotide sequence: TGTGCCAGCAGTTTGGGGGAGGAATACGAGCAGTACTTC.

This rearrangement joins TRBV5-1 to TRBJ2-1, with 8 bases lining up with TRBD1. The V gene's germline CDR1 is SGHRS and CDR2 YFSETQ. V lost 4 bases to trimming and J lost 10 bases; unmatched junction nucleotides: 7. This CDR3 comprises 13 residues. For the CDR3, the DNA is TGCGCCAGCAGCAAGGACAGGGCAGAGGAGCAGTTCTTC. Translating gives CASSKDRAEEQFF.